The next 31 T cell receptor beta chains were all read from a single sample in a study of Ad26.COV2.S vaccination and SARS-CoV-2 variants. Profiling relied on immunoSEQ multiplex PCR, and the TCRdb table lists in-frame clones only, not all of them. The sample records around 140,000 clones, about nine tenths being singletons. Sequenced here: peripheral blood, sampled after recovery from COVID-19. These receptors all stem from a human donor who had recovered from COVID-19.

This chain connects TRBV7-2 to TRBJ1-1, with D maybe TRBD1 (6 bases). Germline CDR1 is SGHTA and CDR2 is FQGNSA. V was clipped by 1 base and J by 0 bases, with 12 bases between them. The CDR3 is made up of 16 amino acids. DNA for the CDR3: TGTGCCAGCAGCTTAGGCGGACAGACTATGAACACTGAAGCTTTCTTT. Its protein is CASSLGGQTMNTEAFF.

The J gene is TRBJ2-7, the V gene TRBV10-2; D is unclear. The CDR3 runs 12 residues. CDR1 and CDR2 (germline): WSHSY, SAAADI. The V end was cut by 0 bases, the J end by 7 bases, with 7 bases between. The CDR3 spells CASSESIGEQYF. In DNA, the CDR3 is TGCGCCAGCAGTGAGTCGATAGGGGAGCAGTACTTC.

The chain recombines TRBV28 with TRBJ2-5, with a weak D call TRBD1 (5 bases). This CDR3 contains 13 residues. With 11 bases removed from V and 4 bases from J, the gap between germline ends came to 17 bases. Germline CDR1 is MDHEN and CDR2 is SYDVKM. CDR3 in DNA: TGTGCCTCTACTCCAGGGCCCCCAGAGACCCAGTACTTC. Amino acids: CASTPGPPETQYF.

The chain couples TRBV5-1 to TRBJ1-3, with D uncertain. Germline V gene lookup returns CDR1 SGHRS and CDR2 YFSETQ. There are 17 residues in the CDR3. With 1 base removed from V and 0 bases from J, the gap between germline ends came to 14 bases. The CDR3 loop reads CASSLMTPNPSGNTIYF. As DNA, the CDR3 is TGCGCCAGCAGCTTGATGACACCAAACCCCTCTGGAAACACCATATATTTT.

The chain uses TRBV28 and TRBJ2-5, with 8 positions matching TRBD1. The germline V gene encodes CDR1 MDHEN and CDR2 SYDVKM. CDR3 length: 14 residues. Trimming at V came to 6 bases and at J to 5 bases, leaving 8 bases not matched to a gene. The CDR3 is CASSVDRASETQYF. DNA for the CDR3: TGTGCCAGCAGCGTGGACAGGGCTTCCGAGACCCAGTACTTC.

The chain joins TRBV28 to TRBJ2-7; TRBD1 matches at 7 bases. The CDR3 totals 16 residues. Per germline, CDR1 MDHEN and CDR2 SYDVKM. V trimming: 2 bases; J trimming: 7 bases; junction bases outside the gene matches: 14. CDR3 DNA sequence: TGTGCCAGCAGTTTACTAATACGTACAGGGGTGGGGGAGCAGTACTTC. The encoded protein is CASSLLIRTGVGEQYF. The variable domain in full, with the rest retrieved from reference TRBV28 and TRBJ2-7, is DVKVTQSSRYLVKRTGEKVFLECVQDMDHENMFWYRQDPGLGLRLIYFSYDVKMKEKGDIPEGYSVSREKKERFSLILESASTNQTSMYLCASSLLIRTGVGEQYFGPGTRLTVT.

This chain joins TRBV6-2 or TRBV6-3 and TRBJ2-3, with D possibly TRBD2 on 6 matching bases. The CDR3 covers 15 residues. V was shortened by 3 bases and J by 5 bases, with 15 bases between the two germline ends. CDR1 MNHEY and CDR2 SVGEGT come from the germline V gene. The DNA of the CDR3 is TGTGCCAGCAGTTATGGGGACTTAGCAAGAGATACGCAGTATTTT. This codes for CASSYGDLARDTQYF.

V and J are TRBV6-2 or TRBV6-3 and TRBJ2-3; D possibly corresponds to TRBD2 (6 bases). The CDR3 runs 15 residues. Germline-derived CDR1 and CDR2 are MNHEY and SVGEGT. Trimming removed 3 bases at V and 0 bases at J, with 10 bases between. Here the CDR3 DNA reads TGTGCCAGCAGTTATTCGGCGGGGAGCACAGATACGCAGTATTTT. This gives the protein CASSYSAGSTDTQYF.

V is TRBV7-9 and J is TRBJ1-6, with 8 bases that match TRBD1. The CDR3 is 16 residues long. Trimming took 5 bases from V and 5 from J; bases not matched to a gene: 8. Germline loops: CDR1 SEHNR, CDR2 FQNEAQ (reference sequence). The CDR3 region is CASSRLTGGNNSPLHF. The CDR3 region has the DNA TGTGCCAGCAGCCGACTCACAGGGGGTAATAATTCACCCCTCCACTTT.

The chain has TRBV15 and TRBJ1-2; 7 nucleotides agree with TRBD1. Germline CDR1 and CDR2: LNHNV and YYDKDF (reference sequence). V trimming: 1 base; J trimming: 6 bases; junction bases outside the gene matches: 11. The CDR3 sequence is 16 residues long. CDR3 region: CATSRASTGAANGYTF. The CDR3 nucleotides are TGTGCCACCAGCAGAGCCTCTACAGGGGCCGCGAATGGCTACACCTTC. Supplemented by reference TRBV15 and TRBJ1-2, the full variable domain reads DAMVIQNPRYQVTQFGKPVTLSCSQTLNHNVMYWYQQKSSQAPKLLFHYYDKDFNNEADTPDNFQSRRPNTSFCFLDIRSPGLGDTAMYLCATSRASTGAANGYTFGSGTRLTVV.

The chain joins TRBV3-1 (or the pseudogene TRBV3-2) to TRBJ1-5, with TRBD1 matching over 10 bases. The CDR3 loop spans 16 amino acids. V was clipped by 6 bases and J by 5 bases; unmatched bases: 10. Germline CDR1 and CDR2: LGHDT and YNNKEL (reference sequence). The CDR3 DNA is TGTGCCAGCAGTTTCTTTTCCGGGACAGGGGATCAGCCCCAGCATTTT. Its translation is CASSFFSGTGDQPQHF.

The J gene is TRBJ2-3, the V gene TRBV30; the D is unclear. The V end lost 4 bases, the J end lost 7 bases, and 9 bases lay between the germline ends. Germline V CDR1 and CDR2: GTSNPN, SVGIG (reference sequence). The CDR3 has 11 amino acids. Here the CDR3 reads CAWTELYTQYF. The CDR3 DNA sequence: TGTGCCTGGACCGAGCTGTATACGCAGTATTTT.

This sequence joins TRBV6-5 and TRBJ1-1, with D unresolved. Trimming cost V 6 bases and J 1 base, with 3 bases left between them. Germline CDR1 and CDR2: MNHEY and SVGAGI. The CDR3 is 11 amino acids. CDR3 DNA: TGTGCCAGCAGCAAGAACACTGAAGCTTTCTTT. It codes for CASSKNTEAFF.

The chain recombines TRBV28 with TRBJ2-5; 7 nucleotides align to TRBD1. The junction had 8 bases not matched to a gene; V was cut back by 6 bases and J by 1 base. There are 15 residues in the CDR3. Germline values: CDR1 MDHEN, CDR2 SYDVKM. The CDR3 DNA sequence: TGTGCCAGCAGCCGAAACAGGGGACCCCAAGAGACCCAGTACTTC. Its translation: CASSRNRGPQETQYF.

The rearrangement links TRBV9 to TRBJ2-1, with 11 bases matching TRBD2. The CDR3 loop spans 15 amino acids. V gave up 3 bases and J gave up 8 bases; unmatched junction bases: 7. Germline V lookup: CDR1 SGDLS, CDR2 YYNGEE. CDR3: CASSGSGGAIDEQFF. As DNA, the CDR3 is TGTGCCAGCAGCGGTAGCGGGGGGGCGATTGATGAGCAGTTCTTC. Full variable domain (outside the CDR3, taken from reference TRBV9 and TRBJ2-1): DSGVTQTPKHLITATGQRVTLRCSPRSGDLSVYWYQQSLDQGLQFLIQYYNGEERAKGNILERFSAQQFPDLHSELNLSSLELGDSALYFCASSGSGGAIDEQFFGPGTRLTVL.

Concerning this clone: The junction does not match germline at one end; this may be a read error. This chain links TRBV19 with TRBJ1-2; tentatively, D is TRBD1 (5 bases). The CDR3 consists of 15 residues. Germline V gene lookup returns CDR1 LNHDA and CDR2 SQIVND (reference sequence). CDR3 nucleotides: TGTGCCAGTATCAATGACCGGGACGGACGATATGTCTACACCTTC. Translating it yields CASINDRDGRYVYTF.

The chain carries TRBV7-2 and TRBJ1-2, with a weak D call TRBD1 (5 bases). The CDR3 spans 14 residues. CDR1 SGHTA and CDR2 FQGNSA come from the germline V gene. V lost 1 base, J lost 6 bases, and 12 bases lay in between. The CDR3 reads CASSLESGPDGYTF. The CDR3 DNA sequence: TGTGCCAGCAGCTTAGAGTCAGGGCCGGATGGCTACACCTTC.

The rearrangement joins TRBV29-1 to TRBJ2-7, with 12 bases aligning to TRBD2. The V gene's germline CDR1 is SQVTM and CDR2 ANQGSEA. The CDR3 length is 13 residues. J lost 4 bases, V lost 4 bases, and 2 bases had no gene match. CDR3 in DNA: TGCAGCGTTGCGACTAGCGGGGGTTACGAGCAGTACTTC. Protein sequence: CSVATSGGYEQYF.

The CDR3 DNA is TGTGCCAGCCGGACAGGCTACACTGAAGCTTTCTTT. This encodes CASRTGYTEAFF. This chain links TRBV28 with TRBJ1-1, with 7 bases aligning to TRBD1. The J segment lost 3 bases and the V segment lost 8 bases, leaving 3 bases of the junction unmatched. The CDR3 contains 12 residues. Germline V CDR1 and CDR2: MDHEN, SYDVKM.

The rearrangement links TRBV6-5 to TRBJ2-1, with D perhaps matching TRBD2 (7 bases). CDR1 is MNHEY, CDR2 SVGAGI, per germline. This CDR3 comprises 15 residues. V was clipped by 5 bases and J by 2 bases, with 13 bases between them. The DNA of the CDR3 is TGTGCCAGCAGTCCCTCGGGGGGCCCCTACAATGAGCAGTTCTTC. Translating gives CASSPSGGPYNEQFF.

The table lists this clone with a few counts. The CDR3: CASSSFIRTDTQYF. In DNA, the CDR3 is TGTGCCAGCAGCTCCTTCATTAGGACAGATACGCAGTATTTT. V is TRBV11-2 and J is TRBJ2-3; D is uncertain. V gave up 4 bases and J gave up 3 bases, with 11 bases separating them. This CDR3 is 14 amino acids long. CDR1 is SGHAT and CDR2 is FQNNGV in the germline V gene.

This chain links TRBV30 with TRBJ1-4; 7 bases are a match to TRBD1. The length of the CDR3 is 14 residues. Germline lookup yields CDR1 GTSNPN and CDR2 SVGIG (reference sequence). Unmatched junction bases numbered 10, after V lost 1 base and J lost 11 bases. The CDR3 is CAWSEGTSQGKLFF. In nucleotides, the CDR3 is TGTGCCTGGAGTGAGGGGACCTCACAGGGGAAACTGTTTTTT.

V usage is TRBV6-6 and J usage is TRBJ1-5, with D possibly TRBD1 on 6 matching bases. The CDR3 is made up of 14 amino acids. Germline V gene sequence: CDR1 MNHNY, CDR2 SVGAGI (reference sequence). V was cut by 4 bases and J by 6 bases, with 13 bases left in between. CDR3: CASSFAGDFQPQHF. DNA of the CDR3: TGTGCCAGCAGTTTCGCAGGGGACTTTCAGCCCCAGCATTTT.

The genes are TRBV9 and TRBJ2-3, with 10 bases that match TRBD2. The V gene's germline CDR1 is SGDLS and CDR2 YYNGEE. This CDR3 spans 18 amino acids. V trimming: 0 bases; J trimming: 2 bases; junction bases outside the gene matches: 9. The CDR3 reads CASSVVSVAGGFTDTQYF. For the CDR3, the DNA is TGTGCCAGCAGCGTAGTGTCGGTAGCGGGGGGATTCACAGATACGCAGTATTTT.

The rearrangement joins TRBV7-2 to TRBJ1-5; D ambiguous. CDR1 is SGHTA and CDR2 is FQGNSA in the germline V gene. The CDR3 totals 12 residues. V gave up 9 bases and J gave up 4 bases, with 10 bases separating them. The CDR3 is CASGGGNQPQHF. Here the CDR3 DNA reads TGTGCCAGTGGTGGTGGGAATCAGCCCCAGCATTTT.

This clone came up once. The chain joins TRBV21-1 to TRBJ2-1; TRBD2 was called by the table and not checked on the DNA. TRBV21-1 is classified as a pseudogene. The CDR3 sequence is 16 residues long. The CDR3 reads CASTHGGGPTYNEQFF. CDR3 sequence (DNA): TGTGCCAGCACCCATGGGGGGGGCCCCACTTACAATGAGCAGTTCTTC.

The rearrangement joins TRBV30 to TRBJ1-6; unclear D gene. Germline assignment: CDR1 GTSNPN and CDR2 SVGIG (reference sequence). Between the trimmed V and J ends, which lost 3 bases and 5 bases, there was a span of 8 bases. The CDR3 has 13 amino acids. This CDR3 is CAWRRQNNSPLHF. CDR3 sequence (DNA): TGTGCCTGGAGGAGGCAGAATAATTCACCCCTCCACTTT.

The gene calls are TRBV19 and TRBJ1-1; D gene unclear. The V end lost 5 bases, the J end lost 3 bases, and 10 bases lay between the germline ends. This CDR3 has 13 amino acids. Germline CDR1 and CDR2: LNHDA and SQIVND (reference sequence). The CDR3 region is CASSGSLDTEAFF. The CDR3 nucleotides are TGTGCCAGTAGTGGTAGTTTGGACACTGAAGCTTTCTTT.

In nucleotides, the CDR3 is TGTGCCAGCAGTGGACAGGGCCCCGGGGAGCTGTTTTTT. It codes for CASSGQGPGELFF. The chain employs TRBV25-1 and TRBJ2-2, with TRBD1 matching over 7 bases. The CDR3 is made up of 13 amino acids. Germline V gives CDR1 MGHDK, CDR2 SYGVNS. J lost 6 bases, V lost 4 bases, and 2 bases had no gene match.

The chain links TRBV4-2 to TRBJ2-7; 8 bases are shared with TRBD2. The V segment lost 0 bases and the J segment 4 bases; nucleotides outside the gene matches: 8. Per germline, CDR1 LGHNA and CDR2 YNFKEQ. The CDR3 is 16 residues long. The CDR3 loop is CASSQDGVTGGYEQYF. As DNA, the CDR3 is TGTGCCAGCAGCCAAGATGGGGTTACGGGGGGGTACGAGCAGTACTTC.

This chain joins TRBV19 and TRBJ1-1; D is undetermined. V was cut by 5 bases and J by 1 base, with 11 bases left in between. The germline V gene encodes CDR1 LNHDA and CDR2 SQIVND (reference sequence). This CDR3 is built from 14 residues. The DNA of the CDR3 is TGTGCCAGTAGTTTCGGGAGTGAGAACACTGAAGCTTTCTTT. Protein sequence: CASSFGSENTEAFF.